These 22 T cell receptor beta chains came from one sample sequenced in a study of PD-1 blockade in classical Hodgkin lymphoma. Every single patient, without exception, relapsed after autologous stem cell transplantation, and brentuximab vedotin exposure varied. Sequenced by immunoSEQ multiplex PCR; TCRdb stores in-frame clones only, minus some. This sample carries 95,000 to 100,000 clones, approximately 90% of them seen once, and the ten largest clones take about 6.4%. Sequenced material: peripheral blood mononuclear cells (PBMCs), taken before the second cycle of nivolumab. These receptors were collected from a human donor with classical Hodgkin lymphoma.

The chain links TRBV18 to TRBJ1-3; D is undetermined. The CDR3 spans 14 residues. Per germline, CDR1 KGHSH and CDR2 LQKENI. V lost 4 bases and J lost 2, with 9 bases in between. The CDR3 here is CASSQGSTGNTIYF. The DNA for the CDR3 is TGTGCCAGCTCACAGGGCTCCACTGGAAACACCATATATTTT.

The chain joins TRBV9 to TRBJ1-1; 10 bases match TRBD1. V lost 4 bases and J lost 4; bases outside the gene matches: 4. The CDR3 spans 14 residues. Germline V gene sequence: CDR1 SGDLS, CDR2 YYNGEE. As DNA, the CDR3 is TGTGCCAGCAGCCACAGGACAGGGGGCACTGAAGCTTTCTTT. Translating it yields CASSHRTGGTEAFF.

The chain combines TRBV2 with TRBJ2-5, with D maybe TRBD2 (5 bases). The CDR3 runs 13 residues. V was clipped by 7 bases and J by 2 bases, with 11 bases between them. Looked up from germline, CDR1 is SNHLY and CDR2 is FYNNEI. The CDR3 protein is CASTAQRQETQYF. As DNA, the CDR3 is TGTGCCAGCACTGCACAGCGGCAAGAGACCCAGTACTTC.

The CDR3 sequence: CASSQEPDADFGYTF. The CDR3 DNA sequence: TGTGCCAGCAGCCAAGAACCGGACGCAGACTTTGGCTACACCTTC. The chain employs TRBV4-2 and TRBJ1-2; the D is unclear. Germline V gene data show CDR1 as LGHNA and CDR2 as YNFKEQ. V shed 0 bases and J shed 7 bases, with 15 bases lying between them. The CDR3 covers 15 residues.

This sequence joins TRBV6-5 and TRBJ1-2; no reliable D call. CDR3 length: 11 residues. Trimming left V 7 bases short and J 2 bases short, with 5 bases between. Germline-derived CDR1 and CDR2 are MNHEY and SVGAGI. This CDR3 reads CASMGNYGYTF. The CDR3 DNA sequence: TGTGCCAGCATGGGGAACTATGGCTACACCTTC.

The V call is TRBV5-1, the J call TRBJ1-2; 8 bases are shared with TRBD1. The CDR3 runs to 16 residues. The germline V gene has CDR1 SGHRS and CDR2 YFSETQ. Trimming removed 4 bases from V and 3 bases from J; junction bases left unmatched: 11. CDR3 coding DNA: TGCGCCAGCAGCGTGGCAGGGGGCGGATATGACTATGGCTACACCTTC. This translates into CASSVAGGGYDYGYTF.

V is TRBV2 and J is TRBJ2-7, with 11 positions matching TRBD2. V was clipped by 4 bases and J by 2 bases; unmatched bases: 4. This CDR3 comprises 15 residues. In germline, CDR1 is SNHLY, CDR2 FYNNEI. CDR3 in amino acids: CASSVVAGGPYEQYF. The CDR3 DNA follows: TGTGCCAGCAGTGTTGTAGCGGGGGGGCCCTACGAGCAGTACTTC.

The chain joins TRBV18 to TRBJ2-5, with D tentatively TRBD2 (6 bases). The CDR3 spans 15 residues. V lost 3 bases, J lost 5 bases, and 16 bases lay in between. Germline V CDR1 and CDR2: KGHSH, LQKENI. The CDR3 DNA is TGTGCCAGCTCACCCTTTGCGGGGACTTCGGAGACCCAGTACTTC. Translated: CASSPFAGTSETQYF.

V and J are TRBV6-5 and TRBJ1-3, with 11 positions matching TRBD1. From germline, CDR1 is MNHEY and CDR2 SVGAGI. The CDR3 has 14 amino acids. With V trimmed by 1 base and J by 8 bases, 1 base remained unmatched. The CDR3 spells CASSYWDRGDTIYF. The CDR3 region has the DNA TGTGCCAGCAGTTACTGGGACAGGGGGGACACCATATATTTT.

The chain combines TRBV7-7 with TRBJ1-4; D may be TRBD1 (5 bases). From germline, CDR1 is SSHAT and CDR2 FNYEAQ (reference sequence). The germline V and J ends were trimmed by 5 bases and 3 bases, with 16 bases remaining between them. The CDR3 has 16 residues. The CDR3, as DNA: TGTGCCAGCAGCCCCGGGACCCAAGTCCCTAATGAAAAACTGTTTTTT. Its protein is CASSPGTQVPNEKLFF.

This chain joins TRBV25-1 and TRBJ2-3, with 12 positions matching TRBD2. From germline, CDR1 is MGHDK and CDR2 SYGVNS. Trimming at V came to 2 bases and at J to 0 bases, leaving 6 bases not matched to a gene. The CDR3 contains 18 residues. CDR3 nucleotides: TGTGCCAGCAGTGAAGAAACTAGCGGGGGGCTTAGCACAGATACGCAGTATTTT. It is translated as CASSEETSGGLSTDTQYF.

In DNA, the CDR3 is TGTGCCAGCAGTGAAGTGGGCAGGGGCTTGAGTTATACTGGAAACACCATATATTTT. Translated, it gives CASSEVGRGLSYTGNTIYF. The V call is TRBV6-1, the J call TRBJ1-3; TRBD1 might be the D (6 bases). This CDR3 is built from 19 residues. The V end lost 1 base, the J end lost 2 bases, and 21 bases lay between the germline ends. Germline CDR1 reads MNHNS; CDR2 reads SASEGT.

This CDR3 reads CASSFLGHLSNQPQHF. The CDR3 DNA reads TGTGCCAGCAGCTTTCTCGGACATTTGAGCAATCAGCCCCAGCATTTT. J is TRBJ1-5 and V is TRBV7-6; possibly TRBD1 for D (5 bases). V lost 3 bases to trimming and J lost 1 base, with 13 bases between them. The length of the CDR3 is 16 residues. Per germline, CDR1 SGHVS and CDR2 FNYEAQ. Complete variable domain (other parts from reference TRBV7-6 and TRBJ1-5): GAGVSQSPRYKVTKRGQDVALRCDPISGHVSLYWYRQALGQGPEFLTYFNYEAQQDKSGLPNDRFSAERPEGSISTLTIQRTEQRDSAMYRCASSFLGHLSNQPQHFGDGTRLSIL.

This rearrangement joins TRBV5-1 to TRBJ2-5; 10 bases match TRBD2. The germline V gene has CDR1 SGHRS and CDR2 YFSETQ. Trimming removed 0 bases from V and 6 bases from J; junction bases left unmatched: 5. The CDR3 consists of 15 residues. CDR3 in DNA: TGCGCCAGCAGCTTGGAGCGGGGGGGATGGAAGACCCAGTACTTC. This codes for CASSLERGGWKTQYF.

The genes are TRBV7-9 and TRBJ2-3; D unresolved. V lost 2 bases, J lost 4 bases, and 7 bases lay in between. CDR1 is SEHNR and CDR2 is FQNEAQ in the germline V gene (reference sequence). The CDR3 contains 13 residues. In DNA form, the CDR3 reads TGTGCCAGCAGCTTAATGCGAGCAGATACGCAGTATTTT. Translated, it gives CASSLMRADTQYF.

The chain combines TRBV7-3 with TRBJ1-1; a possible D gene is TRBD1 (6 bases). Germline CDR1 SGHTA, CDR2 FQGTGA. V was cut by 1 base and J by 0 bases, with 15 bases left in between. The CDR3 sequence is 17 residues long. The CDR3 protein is CASSLMGGRVLNTEAFF. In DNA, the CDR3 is TGTGCCAGCAGCTTAATGGGGGGCAGGGTACTGAACACTGAAGCTTTCTTT. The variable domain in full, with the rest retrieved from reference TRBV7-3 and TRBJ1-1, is GAGVSQTPSNKVTEKGKYVELRCDPISGHTALYWYRQSLGQGPEFLIYFQGTGAADDSGLPNDRFFAVRPEGSVSTLKIQRTERGDSAVYLCASSLMGGRVLNTEAFFGQGTRLTVV.

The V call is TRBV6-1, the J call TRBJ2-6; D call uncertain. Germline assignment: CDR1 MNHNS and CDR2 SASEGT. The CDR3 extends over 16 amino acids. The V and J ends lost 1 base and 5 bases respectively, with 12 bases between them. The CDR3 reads CASSEDTGNWANVLTF. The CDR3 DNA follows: TGTGCCAGCAGTGAAGACACGGGTAACTGGGCCAACGTCCTGACTTTC.

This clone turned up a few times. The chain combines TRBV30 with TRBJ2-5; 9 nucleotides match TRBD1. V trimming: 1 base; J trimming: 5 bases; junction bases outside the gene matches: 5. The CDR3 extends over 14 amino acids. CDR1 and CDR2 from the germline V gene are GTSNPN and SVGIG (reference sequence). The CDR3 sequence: CAWSGNDRGETQYF. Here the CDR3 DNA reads TGTGCCTGGAGTGGAAACGACAGGGGGGAGACCCAGTACTTC.

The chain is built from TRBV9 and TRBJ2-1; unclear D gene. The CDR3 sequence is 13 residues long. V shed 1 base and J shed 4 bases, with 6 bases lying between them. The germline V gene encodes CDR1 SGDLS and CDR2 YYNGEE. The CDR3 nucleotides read TGTGCCAGCAGCGTAACCGATTACAATGAGCAGTTCTTC. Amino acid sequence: CASSVTDYNEQFF.

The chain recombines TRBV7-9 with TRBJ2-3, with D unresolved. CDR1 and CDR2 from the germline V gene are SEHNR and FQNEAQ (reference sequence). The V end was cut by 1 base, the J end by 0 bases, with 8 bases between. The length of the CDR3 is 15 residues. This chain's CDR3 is CASSLVTDSTDTQYF. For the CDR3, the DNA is TGTGCCAGCAGCTTAGTTACAGACAGCACAGATACGCAGTATTTT.

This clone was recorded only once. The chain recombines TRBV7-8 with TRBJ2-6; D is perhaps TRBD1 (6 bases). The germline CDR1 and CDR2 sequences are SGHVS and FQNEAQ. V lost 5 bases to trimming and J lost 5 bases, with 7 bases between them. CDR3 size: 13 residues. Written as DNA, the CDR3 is TGTGCCAGCAGCCGGGACAGGGCCAACGTCCTGACTTTC. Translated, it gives CASSRDRANVLTF.

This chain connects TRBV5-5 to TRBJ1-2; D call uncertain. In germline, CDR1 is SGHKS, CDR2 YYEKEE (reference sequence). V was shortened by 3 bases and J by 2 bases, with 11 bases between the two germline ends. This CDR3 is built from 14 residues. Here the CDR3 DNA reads TGTGCCAGCAGCTCCGAGAACCGAAACTATGGCTACACCTTC. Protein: CASSSENRNYGYTF.